The T cell receptor beta chain under discussion was sequenced for a study of response to subunit inactivated influenza vaccine. As regards this clonotype: Antigen: not known.

Findings and limits, study-wide: Authors suggested that a seasonal influenza vaccination recruits few new T cells each time.

TCRdb recomputed calls from the RT-PCR reads with MiXCR, one row per CDR3 protein. The sample includes hundreds of thousands of distinct CDR3 sequences, around a sixth of them seen just once. Trimming cost V 1 base and J 0 bases, with 10 bases left between them. The CDR3 runs to 15 residues. CDR1 is SGDLS and CDR2 is YYNGEE in the germline V gene. The chain uses TRBV9 and TRBJ1-1; D call uncertain. The TCR originated in a man in his forties or fifties who received an inactivated influenza vaccine. Source: PBMCs from blood, taken 11 to 12 days after vaccination. CDR3: CASSVHAGLNTEAFF. The CDR3 DNA reads as TGTGCCAGCAGCGTACATGCAGGTTTGAACACTGAAGCTTTCTTT.